This is a list of T cell receptor beta chains from one sample in a study of beta chain features in type 1 diabetes. Clones were read by immunoSEQ multiplex PCR, and TCRdb kept only the in-frame ones, dropping some. Of hundreds of thousands of clones listed, around an eighth are singletons. Sequencing input: naive CD4+ T cells from blood. Receptors originate from a man aged 18 to 29 with type 1 diabetes. CDR3s include the opening cysteine and the closing phenylalanine or tryptophan. A D gene is named only where the DNA matches it firmly. Expanded clones are given a class, and other clones once, few, many or no size at all.

clone size,D gene,J gene,V gene,CDR3 DNA,CDR3 protein
.,.,TRBJ1-2,TRBV5-1,TGCGCCAGCAGCTTGCGACTATTCAAGGACTATGGCTACACCTTC,CASSLRLFKDYGYTF
.,.,TRBJ1-6,TRBV30,TGTGCCTGGAGTGTTTCGGGGGGCGAAAATTCACCCCTCCACTTT,CAWSVSGGENSPLHF
few,.,TRBJ1-4,TRBV4-1,TGCGCCAGCAGCCAAAAGGCTGGAACTGGAACTAATGAAAAACTGTTTTTT,CASSQKAGTGTNEKLFF
few,.,TRBJ1-5,TRBV19,TGTGCCAGTAGCAAAGGGGCAGCGCAGCCCAGCAATCAGCCCCAGCATTTT,CASSKGAAQPSNQPQHF
.,.,TRBJ2-2,TRBV14,TGTGCCAGCAGCCAAGAGGCGACAGCCACCGGGGAGCTGTTTTTT,CASSQEATATGELFF
few,.,TRBJ2-7,TRBV7-2,TGTGCCAGCAGCGTGTTGTTGGGGGCGCAGGGGTACTTC,CASSVLLGAQGYF
.,.,TRBJ1-5,TRBV2,TGTGCCAGCAGTGAGGATTATAGCAATCAGCCCCAGCATTTT,CASSEDYSNQPQHF
.,.,TRBJ1-1,TRBV5-1,TGCGCCAGCAGCTGGGTAGGAGGGAGCAACACTGAAGCTTTCTTT,CASSWVGGSNTEAFF
few,.,TRBJ1-3,TRBV5-4,TGTGCCAGCACCCCTGGGGGCGGGAACTCTGGAAACACCATATATTTT,CASTPGGGNSGNTIYF
.,.,TRBJ2-1,TRBV11-1,TGTGCCAGCAGCTTAGTAGGCCTTGAGCAGTTCTTC,CASSLVGLEQFF
.,.,TRBJ2-7,TRBV18,TGTGCCAGCTCACCACGTTCGGGCAGCTCCTACGAGCAGTACTTC,CASSPRSGSSYEQYF
.,TRBD1,TRBJ1-2,TRBV5-1,TGCGCCAGCAGCTTCGGACAGGGGAAGGGCTACACCTTC,CASSFGQGKGYTF
.,.,TRBJ1-6,TRBV6-5,TGTGCCAGCAGTTACAGGGGTGGTAATTCACCCCTCCACTTT,CASSYRGGNSPLHF
.,TRBD1,TRBJ2-3,TRBV2,TGTGCCAGCAGGGGGACAGCCTCCACAGATACGCAGTATTTT,CASRGTASTDTQYF
.,.,TRBJ2-7,TRBV28,TGTGCCAGCAGTTTATCTGGGCAAACCTACGAGCAGTACTTC,CASSLSGQTYEQYF
few,TRBD1,TRBJ2-7,TRBV5-1,TGCGCCAGCAGCATTGGAGGGACAGGGAACTACGAGCAGTACTTC,CASSIGGTGNYEQYF
.,TRBD1,TRBJ2-7,TRBV28,TGTGCCAGCAGTGGACAGGGAAGAGGTGACGAGCAGTACTTC,CASSGQGRGDEQYF
few,.,TRBJ1-2,TRBV5-4,TGTGCCAGCAGCTTGGCCCAGGGAGCTAACTATGGCTACACCTTC,CASSLAQGANYGYTF
few,.,TRBJ1-4,TRBV6-5,TGTGCCAGCAGCCAGGGGTCTCTCGAAAAACTGTTTTTT,CASSQGSLEKLFF
few,.,TRBJ2-6,TRBV5-6,TGTGCCAGCGTTGCGAACTCTGGGGCCAACGTCCTGACTTTC,CASVANSGANVLTF
.,TRBD1,TRBJ2-1,TRBV5-1,TGCGCCAGCAGCCCCACCCGGGCAGGGGGTATGTTCGATGAGCAGTTCTTC,CASSPTRAGGMFDEQFF
few,.,TRBJ2-5,TRBV9,TGTGCCAGCAGCGTAGAGTGGGCTGGAGGGTCGGGAGAGACCCAGTACTTC,CASSVEWAGGSGETQYF
.,.,TRBJ1-1,TRBV5-1,TGCGCCAGCAGCTCCGACTCTACAGCGACTGAAGCTTTCTTT,CASSSDSTATEAFF
few,.,TRBJ1-2,TRBV14,TGTGCCAGCAGCCAAGACAGGGGAAACTATGGCTACACCTTC,CASSQDRGNYGYTF
.,.,TRBJ1-6,TRBV30,TGTGCCTGGACCCGTCATTGGGATTCACCCCTCCACTTT,CAWTRHWDSPLHF